These T cell receptor beta chains were read from a single sample in a study of blood T cell repertoires in COVID-19. The assay was immunoSEQ multiplex PCR, and TCRdb's table has in-frame clones only and misses some. In the table there are tens of thousands of clones, 79% of which are singletons. Material: peripheral blood. The receptors stem from a woman older than 75 with active or convalescent COVID-19. Each CDR3 is given with its conserved first and last residue. The order of the fields is V gene, D gene, clone size, J gene, CDR3 protein, CDR3 DNA. The D gene is left open where the match is weak. The size of a clone is reported for some rows only, either as once, few or many, or as a class for expanded clones.

V gene: TRBV3-1/TRBV3-2
D gene: .
clone size: .
J gene: TRBJ2-5
CDR3 protein: CASSDPGLAQETQYF
CDR3 DNA: TGTGCCAGCAGCGATCCGGGACTCGCGCAGGAGACCCAGTACTTC

V gene: TRBV3-1/TRBV3-2
D gene: .
clone size: .
J gene: TRBJ1-2
CDR3 protein: CASSQGVIYGYTF
CDR3 DNA: TGTGCCAGCAGCCAGGGCGTTATCTATGGCTACACCTTC

V gene: TRBV19
D gene: .
clone size: .
J gene: TRBJ1-2
CDR3 protein: CASSIPGTTTYGYTF
CDR3 DNA: TGTGCCAGTAGTATACCCGGGACAACGACCTATGGCTACACCTTC

V gene: TRBV29-1
D gene: .
clone size: .
J gene: TRBJ1-1
CDR3 protein: CSVGSRGGIAFF
CDR3 DNA: TGCAGCGTTGGCTCTCGGGGGGGCATAGCTTTCTTT

V gene: TRBV2
D gene: .
clone size: .
J gene: TRBJ1-1
CDR3 protein: CASSTGLNTEAFF
CDR3 DNA: TGTGCCAGCAGCACAGGTCTGAACACTGAAGCTTTCTTT

V gene: TRBV28
D gene: TRBD1
clone size: .
J gene: TRBJ1-2
CDR3 protein: CAASGTGFRVYGYTF
CDR3 DNA: TGTGCCGCGTCCGGGACAGGGTTCCGGGTCTATGGCTACACCTTC

V gene: TRBV3-1/TRBV3-2
D gene: .
clone size: .
J gene: TRBJ1-5
CDR3 protein: CASSTRTVNQPQHF
CDR3 DNA: TGTGCCAGCAGCACCCGGACAGTTAATCAGCCCCAGCATTTT

V gene: TRBV11-1
D gene: TRBD2
clone size: .
J gene: TRBJ2-1
CDR3 protein: CASSLLAVYNEQFF
CDR3 DNA: TGTGCCAGCAGCTTACTAGCGGTCTACAATGAGCAGTTCTTC

V gene: TRBV24-1
D gene: TRBD1
clone size: .
J gene: TRBJ2-7
CDR3 protein: CATSARTGYYEQYF
CDR3 DNA: TGTGCCACCAGTGCGCGGACAGGTTACTACGAGCAGTACTTC

V gene: TRBV3-1/TRBV3-2
D gene: .
clone size: few
J gene: TRBJ2-3
CDR3 protein: CASSQPGNTQYF
CDR3 DNA: TGTGCCAGCAGCCAACCCGGGAATACGCAGTATTTT

V gene: TRBV5-1
D gene: .
clone size: .
J gene: TRBJ2-2
CDR3 protein: CASSLTPGAPGELFF
CDR3 DNA: TGCGCCAGCAGCTTAACTCCAGGGGCCCCCGGGGAGCTGTTTTTT